The 13 T cell receptor beta chains reported below all come from one sample, sequenced in a study of T-cell reconstitution after alpha-beta-depleted transplantation in children. During its preparation, the TCRbeta library received unique molecular identifiers. TCRdb reprocessed the PCR reads via MiXCR and lists one record per CDR3 protein. Found here are approximately 430,000 distinct CDR3 sequences, around 15% of them singletons; the top ten hold over 25%. Sequenced material: PBMCs, mostly from graft donor cells, taken 360 days after TCRalphabeta/CD19-depleted stem cell transplant. These receptor sequences come from a boy younger than two who had a stem cell transplant for Wiskott-Aldrich syndrome, so the T cells may come from the graft donor.

The V gene is TRBV5-6, the J gene TRBJ1-6; TRBD1 aligns across 7 bases. CDR3 size: 16 residues. CDR1 and CDR2 from the germline V gene are SGHDT and YYEEEE. The V segment lost 3 bases and the J segment 9 bases; nucleotides outside the gene matches: 12. Written as DNA, the CDR3 is TGTGCCAGCAGCTCAATACAGGGGTTCGGTACTTCACCCCTCCACTTT. It codes for CASSSIQGFGTSPLHF.

This clonotype turned up a few times. The rearrangement uses TRBV11-2 and TRBJ2-5; TRBD2 agrees at 11 bases. The germline CDR1 and CDR2 sequences are SGHAT and FQNNGV. The CDR3 runs to 20 residues. V was pared by 5 bases and J by 7 bases, with 24 bases of the junction left unmatched. Here the CDR3 reads CASSPRIRRPGTSGPGTQYF. The CDR3 coding sequence is TGTGCCAGCAGCCCTAGGATCCGGCGTCCCGGGACTAGCGGTCCTGGGACCCAGTACTTC.

The chain employs TRBV19 and TRBJ2-2; the D gene could be TRBD1 or TRBD2 (6 bases each). V was pared by 6 bases and J by 5 bases, with 10 bases between. The CDR3 is 13 amino acids. Germline V lookup: CDR1 LNHDA, CDR2 SQIVND (reference sequence). Here the CDR3 reads CASRGGPTGELFF. The CDR3 nucleotides are TGTGCCAGTAGAGGGGGGCCTACCGGGGAGCTGTTTTTT.

The sample holds a few counts of this clonotype. This chain joins TRBV2 and TRBJ2-7; 9 bases fit TRBD1. CDR3 length: 15 amino acids. CDR1 SNHLY and CDR2 FYNNEI come from the germline V gene. The ends lost 8 bases at V and 4 bases at J; junction bases unmatched: 12. CDR3 residues: CASGGAGQGTYEQYF. The DNA of the CDR3 is TGTGCCAGCGGAGGGGCGGGACAGGGTACATACGAGCAGTACTTC.

This clonotype was counted only a few times. V usage is TRBV12-3 or TRBV12-4 and J usage is TRBJ2-7, with TRBD2 matching 9 bases. The CDR3 is 14 residues long. V lost 5 bases to trimming and J lost 7 bases; unmatched junction nucleotides: 9. CDR3 bases: TGTGCCAGCAGTCTAATAGCGGGAGAGGGGGAGCAGTACTTC. This encodes CASSLIAGEGEQYF.

This clonotype was picked up a small number of times. The chain combines TRBV24-1 with TRBJ2-1; D gene ambiguous. Trimming removed 5 bases from V and 8 bases from J, with 6 bases in between. This CDR3 spans 11 amino acids. Germline-derived CDR1 and CDR2 are KGHDR and SFDVKD. The DNA for the CDR3 is TGTGCCACCAGTGTGGCGGATGAGCAGTTCTTC. Translation: CATSVADEQFF.

This clonotype showed up just a few times. The chain couples TRBV15 to TRBJ2-1; D ambiguous. Germline loops: CDR1 LNHNV, CDR2 YYDKDF (reference sequence). The V end lost 0 bases, the J end lost 4 bases, and 7 bases lay between the germline ends. CDR3 length: 14 residues. The CDR3 loop reads CATSRDYEYNEQFF. The CDR3 DNA reads TGTGCCACCAGCAGAGATTATGAGTACAATGAGCAGTTCTTC.

This clonotype has more than one count but fewer than ten. The chain couples TRBV4-2 to TRBJ2-5, with D perhaps assigned TRBD1 or TRBD2 (5 bases each). From germline, CDR1 is LGHNA and CDR2 YNFKEQ. V lost 1 base and J lost 2, with 14 bases in between. The CDR3 spans 16 residues. This CDR3 reads CASSQGGFSEQETQYF. DNA of the CDR3: TGTGCCAGCAGCCAAGGGGGGTTCTCCGAACAAGAGACCCAGTACTTC.

The CDR3 nucleotides read TGCGCCAGCAGCTCCGGCCGCCGGTATGGCTACACCTTC. Protein product: CASSSGRRYGYTF. This chain joins TRBV5-1 and TRBJ1-2, with D hard to call. Looked up from germline, CDR1 is SGHRS and CDR2 is YFSETQ. The CDR3 has 13 residues. With 3 bases removed from V and 5 bases from J, the gap between germline ends came to 11 bases.

Only a few counts were recorded for this clonotype. This sequence joins TRBV12-3 or TRBV12-4 and TRBJ2-3; 10 positions match TRBD1. The CDR3 loop spans 16 amino acids. The J segment lost 6 bases and the V segment lost 6 bases, leaving 12 bases of the junction unmatched. Written as DNA, the CDR3 is TGTGCCAGCAGGAATCCGGGACAGGGGTTCAAGGATACGCAGTATTTT. It yields the protein CASRNPGQGFKDTQYF.

This clonotype came up once. This chain uses TRBV29-1 with TRBJ2-7; TRBD1 is a possible D gene (6 bases). The CDR3 is 13 amino acids. Germline V gene lookup returns CDR1 SQVTM and CDR2 ANQGSEA. V gave up 6 bases and J gave up 0 bases, with 12 bases separating them. DNA of the CDR3: TGCAGCGTGTTTGGACAGAGCTCCTACGAGCAGTACTTC. This translates into CSVFGQSSYEQYF.

There are a few counts of this clonotype. The V and J genes are TRBV29-1 and TRBJ2-5, with 9 bases that match TRBD1. The trim removed 5 bases at V and 5 bases at J, leaving 9 bases unmatched. The germline gives CDR1 SQVTM, CDR2 ANQGSEA. This CDR3 spans 14 amino acids. The CDR3 nucleotides read TGCAGCGTTCAAGGTTACAGGGGGCTCGAGACCCAGTACTTC. Translating it yields CSVQGYRGLETQYF.

The chain uses TRBV12-3 or TRBV12-4 and TRBJ2-7, with D unresolved. This CDR3 is built from 14 residues. The V and J ends lost 3 bases and 0 bases respectively, with 9 bases between them. The CDR3 reads CASSFLRNSYEQYF. CDR3 bases: TGTGCCAGCAGTTTTCTCAGGAACTCCTACGAGCAGTACTTC.